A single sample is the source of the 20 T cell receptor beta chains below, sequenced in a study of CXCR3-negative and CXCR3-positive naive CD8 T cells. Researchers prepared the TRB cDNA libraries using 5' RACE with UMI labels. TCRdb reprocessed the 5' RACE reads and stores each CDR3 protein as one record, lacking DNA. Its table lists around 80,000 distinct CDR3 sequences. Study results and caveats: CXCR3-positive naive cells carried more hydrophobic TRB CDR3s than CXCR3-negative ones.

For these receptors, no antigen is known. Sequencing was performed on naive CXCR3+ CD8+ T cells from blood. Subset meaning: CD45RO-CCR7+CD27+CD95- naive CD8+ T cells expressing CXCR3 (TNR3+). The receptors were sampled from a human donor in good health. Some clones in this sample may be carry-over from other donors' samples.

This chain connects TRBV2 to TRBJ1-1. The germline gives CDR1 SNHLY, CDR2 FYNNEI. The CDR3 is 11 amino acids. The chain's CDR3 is CASKADTEAFF.

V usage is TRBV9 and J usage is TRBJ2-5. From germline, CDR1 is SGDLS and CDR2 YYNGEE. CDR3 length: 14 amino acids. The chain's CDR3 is CASSGDRDKETQYF.

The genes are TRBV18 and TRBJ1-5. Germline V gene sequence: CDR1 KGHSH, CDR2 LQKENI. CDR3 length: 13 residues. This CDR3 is CASSPGGDQPQHF.

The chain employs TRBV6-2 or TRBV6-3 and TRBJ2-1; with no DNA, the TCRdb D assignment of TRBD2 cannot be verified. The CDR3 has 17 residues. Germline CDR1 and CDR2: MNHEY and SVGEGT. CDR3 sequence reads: CASSYTASGGAPNEQFF.

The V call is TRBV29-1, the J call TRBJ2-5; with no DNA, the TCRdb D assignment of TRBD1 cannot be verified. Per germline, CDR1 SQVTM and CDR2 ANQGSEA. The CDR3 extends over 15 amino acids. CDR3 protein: CSVLRQGGFGETQYF.

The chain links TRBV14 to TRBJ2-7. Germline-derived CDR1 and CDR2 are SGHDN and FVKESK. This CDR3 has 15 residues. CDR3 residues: CASSPTLTSIHEQYF.

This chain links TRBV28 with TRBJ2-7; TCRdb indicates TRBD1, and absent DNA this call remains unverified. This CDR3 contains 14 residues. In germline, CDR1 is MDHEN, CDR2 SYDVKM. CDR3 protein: CASSPTGIPYEQYF.

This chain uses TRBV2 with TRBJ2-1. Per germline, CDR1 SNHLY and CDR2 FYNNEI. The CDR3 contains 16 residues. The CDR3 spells CASSEFARSSYNEQFF.

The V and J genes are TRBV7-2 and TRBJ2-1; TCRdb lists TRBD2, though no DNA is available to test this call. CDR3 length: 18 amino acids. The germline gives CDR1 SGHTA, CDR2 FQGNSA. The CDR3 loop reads CASSLLAGEVSSYNEQFF. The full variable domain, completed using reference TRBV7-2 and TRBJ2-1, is GAGVSQSPSNKVTEKGKDVELRCDPISGHTALYWYRQSLGQGLEFLIYFQGNSAPDKSGLPSDRFSAERTGGSVSTLTIQRTQQEDSAVYLCASSLLAGEVSSYNEQFFGPGTRLTVL.

CDR3 amino acids: CASSQDTSTQPQHF. The chain has TRBV3-1 and TRBJ1-5. Germline CDR1 and CDR2: LGHDT and YNNKEL (reference sequence). The CDR3 is made up of 14 amino acids.

The CDR3 region is CASSRPVPHNEQFF. V and J are TRBV7-9 and TRBJ2-1. This CDR3 comprises 14 residues. The germline CDR1 and CDR2 sequences are SEHNR and FQNEAQ (reference sequence).

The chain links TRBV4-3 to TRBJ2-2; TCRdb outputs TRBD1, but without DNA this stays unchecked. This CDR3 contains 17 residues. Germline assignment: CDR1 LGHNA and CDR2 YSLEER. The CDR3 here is CASSQDLTGGNAGELFF.

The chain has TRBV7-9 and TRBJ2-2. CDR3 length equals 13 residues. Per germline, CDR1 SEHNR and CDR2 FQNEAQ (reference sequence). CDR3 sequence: CASSSDGGGELFF.

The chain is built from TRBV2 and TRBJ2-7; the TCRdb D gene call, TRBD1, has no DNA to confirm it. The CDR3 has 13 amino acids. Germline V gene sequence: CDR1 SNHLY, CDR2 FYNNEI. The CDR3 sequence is CATLGEGLGEQYF.

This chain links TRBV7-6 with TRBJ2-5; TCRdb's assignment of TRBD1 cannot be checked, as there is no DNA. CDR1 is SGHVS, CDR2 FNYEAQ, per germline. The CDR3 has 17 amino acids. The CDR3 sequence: CASSSYAPANGGETQYF.

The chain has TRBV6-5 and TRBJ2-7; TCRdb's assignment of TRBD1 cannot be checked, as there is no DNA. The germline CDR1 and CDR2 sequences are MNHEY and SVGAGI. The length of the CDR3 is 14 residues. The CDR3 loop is CASRVGTPSYEQYF.

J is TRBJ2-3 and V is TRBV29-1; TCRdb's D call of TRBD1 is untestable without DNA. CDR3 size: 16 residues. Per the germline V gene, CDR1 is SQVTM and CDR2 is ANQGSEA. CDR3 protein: CSVEAPTQGVTDTQYF.

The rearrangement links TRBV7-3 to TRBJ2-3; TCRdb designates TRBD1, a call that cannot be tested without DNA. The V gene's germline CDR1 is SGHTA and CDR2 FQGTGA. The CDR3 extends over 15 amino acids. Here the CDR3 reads CASSLSVGAADTQYF. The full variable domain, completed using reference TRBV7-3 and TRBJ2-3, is GAGVSQTPSNKVTEKGKYVELRCDPISGHTALYWYRQSLGQGPEFLIYFQGTGAADDSGLPNDRFFAVRPEGSVSTLKIQRTERGDSAVYLCASSLSVGAADTQYFGPGTRLTVL.

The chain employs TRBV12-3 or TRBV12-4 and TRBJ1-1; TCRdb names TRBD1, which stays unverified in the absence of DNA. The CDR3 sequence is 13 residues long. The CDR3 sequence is CASSFPGNTEAFF.

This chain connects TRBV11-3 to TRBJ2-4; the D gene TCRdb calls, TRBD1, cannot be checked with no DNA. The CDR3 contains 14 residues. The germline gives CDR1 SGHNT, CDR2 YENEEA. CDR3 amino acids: CASSFQGGQNIQYF.